This T cell receptor beta chain appears in the sequencing data of a study of early T cells in non-severe SARS-CoV-2 infection. Overall study: The input, bulk RNA from unsorted whole blood, was sequenced, and chains were unpaired.

Study-wide results and caveats: Matching against VDJdb likely underestimated virus-specific expansions, favoring anti-spike CD8.

At least ten counts were recorded for this clonotype. Its target is not known. Via MiXCR, TCRdb re-called the 5' RACE reads, giving one row per CDR3 protein. The sample has some 16,000 distinct CDR3 sequences, approximately 5.4% seen once. J gave up 10 bases and V 0 bases, and 4 bases lay outside the gene matches. CDR3 length: 15 amino acids. CDR1 SGHVS and CDR2 FQNEAQ come from the germline V gene. The receptor was isolated from an adult who was a healthcare worker with PCR-confirmed SARS-CoV-2 infection or an uninfected control (not recorded which). V and J are TRBV7-8 and TRBJ2-1, with 12 bases fitting TRBD2. Sequenced: whole blood. The CDR3 nucleotides read TGTGCCAGCAGCTTAGCCCAAGGACTAGCGGGAGAGCAGTTCTTC. Translated, it gives CASSLAQGLAGEQFF.